This entry describes one T cell receptor beta chain. cDNA serving as the sequencing template came from extracted, reverse transcribed RNA. Sequencing was performed with immunoSEQ multiplex PCR; in TCRdb, only in-frame clones are kept and a portion is missing. Among hundreds of thousands of clones, under 70% were seen once, and the ten largest hold 0.95% to 1.5%. This record comes from a study of CD8+ T cells in alopecia areata. Treatment here: oral pan-JAK inhibitor, 5-10 mg twice daily. The sequences come from CD4+ T cells sorted from blood, collected at approximately week 44, from a patient treated with tofacitinib. The sequence came from a human donor with alopecia areata.

The CDR3 DNA reads TGTGCCAGCAGGGTGACTATTCTGGGTGAGCAGTTCTTC. Translation: CASRVTILGEQFF. The chain is built from TRBV2 and TRBJ2-1, with D perhaps matching TRBD2 (5 bases). The CDR3 has 13 residues. Germline CDR1 SNHLY, CDR2 FYNNEI. Trimming took off 6 bases at V and 9 bases at J, with 15 bases between the two ends.